A single sample is the source of the 19 T cell receptor beta chains below, sequenced in a study of human T cells and chemical hapten exposure. TCRdb re-analysed the RACE reads in MiXCR, keeping a single row per CDR3 protein. The sample comprises 250,000 or so distinct CDR3 sequences, about 7.7% of which are singletons, and around 1.2% rests with the top ten. Time point: pre-sensitization, week 0. Treatment defined: therapeutic diphenylcyclopropenone sensitization with weekly scalp DPC. Sequenced here: whole blood, sampled in connection with sensitization to the hapten diphenylcyclopropenone (DPC). These receptors all stem from a man between 18 and 35 years old with alopecia areata. Some clones in this sample may be carry-over from other donors' samples.

This clonotype has only a few counts. The V call is TRBV6-5, the J call TRBJ1-1; a possible D gene is TRBD1 (6 bases). V lost 11 bases and J 1 base, leaving 17 bases between the germline ends. Germline V gene lookup returns CDR1 MNHEY and CDR2 SVGAGI. This CDR3 contains 14 residues. The DNA for the CDR3 is TGTGCCGCATCACCCAGGGGTTGGAACACTGAAGCTTTCTTT. Translation gives CAASPRGWNTEAFF.

This clonotype was picked up a small number of times. This chain joins TRBV9 and TRBJ2-5; 10 nucleotides agree with TRBD1. The junction had 8 bases not matched to a gene; V was cut back by 0 bases and J by 3 bases. Germline V lookup: CDR1 SGDLS, CDR2 YYNGEE. This CDR3 spans 17 amino acids. The CDR3 sequence: CASSVGGGTGVEETQYF. DNA for the CDR3: TGTGCCAGCAGCGTAGGAGGCGGGACAGGGGTTGAAGAGACCCAGTACTTC.

In this sample, this clonotype turned up many times. The chain is built from TRBV29-1 and TRBJ2-1, with 8 bases lining up with TRBD2. There are 14 residues in the CDR3. V was clipped by 4 bases and J by 5 bases; unmatched bases: 7. Per the germline V gene, CDR1 is SQVTM and CDR2 is ANQGSEA. The CDR3 sequence: CSVGGTSGHNEQFF. The CDR3 region has the DNA TGCAGCGTTGGTGGTACTAGCGGCCACAATGAGCAGTTCTTC.

The rearrangement links TRBV5-1 to TRBJ1-1, with a tentative D call TRBD1 (5 bases). Per germline, CDR1 SGHRS and CDR2 YFSETQ. The CDR3 covers 14 residues. The V gene lost 2 bases and the J gene lost 4 bases, with 12 bases spanning the gap. The CDR3 DNA is TGCGCCAGCAGCTTTCGGGGGAAGAGCACTGAAGCTTTCTTT. Its translation is CASSFRGKSTEAFF.

In this sample, this clonotype turned up a few times. The rearrangement links TRBV12-3 or TRBV12-4 to TRBJ1-6; TRBD1 matches at 9 bases. V trimming: 6 bases; J trimming: 15 bases; junction bases outside the gene matches: 12. The CDR3 has 14 residues. CDR3 region: CASSPGQGFGILHF. The CDR3 region has the DNA TGTGCCAGCAGCCCGGGACAGGGATTTGGAATCCTCCACTTT.

There are a few counts of this clonotype. This rearrangement joins TRBV5-1 to TRBJ2-7; 8 bases are shared with TRBD1. Looked up from germline, CDR1 is SGHRS and CDR2 is YFSETQ. V shed 1 base, J shed 2 bases, and the junction held 8 bases outside the gene matches. CDR3 length equals 16 residues. CDR3 sequence: CASSLPRQGSTYEQYF. The CDR3 DNA follows: TGCGCCAGCAGCTTGCCGAGACAGGGGTCAACCTACGAGCAGTACTTC.

This clonotype was counted only a few times. The genes are TRBV6-1 and TRBJ2-1; the match to TRBD1 covers 8 bases. J gave up 12 bases and V 7 bases, and 17 bases lay outside the gene matches. This CDR3 has 15 amino acids. Germline V CDR1 and CDR2: MNHNS, SASEGT. This chain's CDR3 is CASTSGDRSDRGQFF. The CDR3 DNA reads as TGTGCCAGCACGTCGGGGGACAGGTCCGATCGAGGGCAGTTCTTC.

This clonotype occurred a few times. This chain connects TRBV11-2 to TRBJ2-1, with D unresolved. This CDR3 is built from 11 residues. Germline CDR1 SGHAT, CDR2 FQNNGV. V shed 4 bases and J shed 8 bases, with 6 bases lying between them. CDR3 sequence (DNA): TGTGCCAGCAGCTCGAGAGATGAGCAGTTCTTC. It translates to CASSSRDEQFF.

In its sample, this clonotype was seen many times. The rearrangement links TRBV7-2 to TRBJ1-1; no definite D call. V shed 4 bases and J shed 4 bases, with 16 bases lying between them. The germline CDR1 and CDR2 sequences are SGHTA and FQGNSA. This CDR3 contains 15 residues. Here the CDR3 reads CASSSEAQWFTEAFF. DNA for the CDR3: TGTGCCAGCAGCTCTGAGGCCCAGTGGTTCACTGAAGCTTTCTTT.

CDR3 region: CSASRAGNNEQFF. CDR3 nucleotide sequence: TGCAGTGCTAGCAGGGCGGGGAACAATGAGCAGTTCTTC. This chain joins TRBV20-1 and TRBJ2-1; perhaps TRBD2 as D (6 bases). Trimming shortened V by 3 bases and J by 5 bases, and 11 bases separated the two germline ends. Germline CDR1 DFQATT, CDR2 SNEGSKA (reference sequence). The CDR3 consists of 13 residues.

V gene TRBV2 combines with J gene TRBJ2-7; D assignment may be TRBD1 or TRBD2 (5 bases each). The germline gives CDR1 SNHLY, CDR2 FYNNEI. The CDR3 runs 13 residues. Trimming took off 5 bases at V and 0 bases at J, with 8 bases between the two ends. The DNA of the CDR3 is TGTGCCAGCAGTCTCGGGGCCTCCTACGAGCAGTACGTC. This translates into CASSLGASYEQYV.

The chain is built from TRBV6-1 and TRBJ1-4; TRBD1 is a possible D gene (6 bases). The CDR3 contains 15 residues. Germline V lookup: CDR1 MNHNS, CDR2 SASEGT. V was clipped by 4 bases and J by 6 bases, with 15 bases between them. The CDR3 loop is CASSVLTGLDEKLFF. The CDR3 DNA sequence: TGTGCCAGCAGTGTCCTAACAGGGCTGGATGAAAAACTGTTTTTT.

This clonotype was counted only a few times. This chain links TRBV7-9 with TRBJ1-2; TRBD1 matches 11 bases. Germline values: CDR1 SEHNR, CDR2 FQNEAQ (reference sequence). This CDR3 has 16 residues. After removal of 3 bases from V and 6 bases from J, the junction contained 9 bases not matched to a gene. The CDR3 reads CASSFGQGAVLDGYTF. CDR3 DNA sequence: TGTGCCAGCAGCTTCGGACAGGGGGCCGTTCTCGATGGCTACACCTTC.

V gene TRBV6-2 or TRBV6-3 combines with J gene TRBJ2-2; either TRBD1 or TRBD2 may supply D (5 bases each). The CDR3 length is 14 residues. Trimming stripped 7 bases from V and 3 bases from J, with 12 bases between. Germline V gives CDR1 MNHEY, CDR2 SVGEGT. CDR3 nucleotide sequence: TGTGCCAGCACAAAGGGACCTTACACCGGGGAGCTGTTTTTT. It encodes CASTKGPYTGELFF.

This clonotype was detected ten times or more. V and J are TRBV5-1 and TRBJ2-3; 7 bases are shared with TRBD1. CDR1 is SGHRS, CDR2 YFSETQ, per germline. Unmatched junction bases numbered 11, after V lost 4 bases and J lost 6 bases. The CDR3 covers 15 residues. CDR3 sequence reads: CASSLDRAAGDTQYF. CDR3 sequence (DNA): TGCGCCAGCAGCCTCGACAGGGCAGCCGGGGATACGCAGTATTTT.

This clonotype was observed a handful of times. This sequence joins TRBV6-2 or TRBV6-3 and TRBJ1-5; TRBD1 matches at 10 bases. The V and J ends lost 0 bases and 0 bases, in that order; junction bases with no gene match: 8. CDR1 is MNHEY, CDR2 SVGEGT, per germline. CDR3 length equals 19 residues. As DNA, the CDR3 is TGTGCCAGCAGTTACTCGCCGGGACAGGGGCTTTATAGCAATCAGCCCCAGCATTTT. It yields the protein CASSYSPGQGLYSNQPQHF.

This clonotype has a handful of counts. This chain connects TRBV5-1 to TRBJ2-5; 8 bases agree with TRBD1. The CDR3 runs to 16 residues. With V trimmed by 0 bases and J by 9 bases, 13 bases remained unmatched. Germline V gene lookup returns CDR1 SGHRS and CDR2 YFSETQ. The CDR3 nucleotides read TGCGCCAGCAGCTTGGCCGTAACAGGGGGTGGTTCGCCCCAGTACTTC. Protein sequence: CASSLAVTGGGSPQYF.

The DNA of the CDR3 is TGTGCCAGCAGCTTAATCCCCTCATCTAACTATGGCTACACCTTC. It codes for CASSLIPSSNYGYTF. The chain employs TRBV7-2 and TRBJ1-2, with unresolved D. CDR3 length: 15 amino acids. Between the trimmed V and J ends, which lost 2 bases and 0 bases, there was a span of 10 bases. The V gene's germline CDR1 is SGHTA and CDR2 FQGNSA. The whole variable domain, filled in from reference TRBV7-2 and TRBJ1-2, reads GAGVSQSPSNKVTEKGKDVELRCDPISGHTALYWYRQSLGQGLEFLIYFQGNSAPDKSGLPSDRFSAERTGGSVSTLTIQRTQQEDSAVYLCASSLIPSSNYGYTFGSGTRLTVV.

This clonotype was seen many times. The V and J genes are TRBV4-3 and TRBJ2-3; 16 nucleotides match TRBD2. This CDR3 has 17 residues. Looked up from germline, CDR1 is LGHNA and CDR2 is YSLEER. J was trimmed by 6 bases and V by 0 bases; bases with no gene match: 3. CDR3 nucleotides: TGCGCCAGCAGCCAAGATGGGACTAGCGGGGGGGCGGATACGCAGTATTTT. It specifies CASSQDGTSGGADTQYF.